The source of this TCR beta chain is a study of early T cells in non-severe SARS-CoV-2 infection. Study summary: Sequenced bulk RNA came from whole blood that was unsorted, and chains were unpaired. General study points: Matches to VDJdb favored anti-spike CD8 responses and missed private and CD4 specificities.

In the case of this clonotype: Its antigen is undetermined.

Separate cDNA molecules each had unique molecular identifiers attached to them. From the 5' RACE reads, TCRdb called clonotypes with MiXCR, one entry per CDR3 protein. The sample carries some 57,000 distinct CDR3 sequences, around 8.6% recorded once. Per germline, CDR1 SGHAT and CDR2 FQNNGV. The CDR3 spans 14 residues. V gave up 3 bases and J gave up 5 bases, with 13 bases separating them. The sample consisted of whole blood, taken at baseline. The chain has TRBV11-2 and TRBJ2-5; D perhaps matches TRBD2 (7 bases). This TCR was recovered from an adult who was a healthcare worker with PCR-confirmed SARS-CoV-2 infection or an uninfected control (not recorded which). As DNA, the CDR3 is TGTGCCAGCAGCTTTGGGGGGGGGCCGGAGACCCAGTACTTC. Protein: CASSFGGGPETQYF.